Sequencing of this T cell receptor beta chain was carried out in a study of lymphopenia after photon versus proton radiotherapy. Whole-study findings and limits: Photon-treated patients lost naive T cells and TCR diversity; proton-treated stayed stable. Oligoclonal CD8+ Temra expansion after nadir drove photon patients' diversity drop. A bigger post-nadir fall in TCR diversity correlated inversely with survival time in deceased patients.

The assay was immunoSEQ multiplex PCR, and TCRdb's table has in-frame clones only and misses some. The sample lists about 50,000 clones, about 92% occurring once. The germline gives CDR1 SGHRS, CDR2 YFSETQ. The CDR3 extends over 15 amino acids. The V and J ends lost 1 base and 0 bases respectively, with 10 bases between them. As regards this clone: Antigen: not known.

The clonotype comes from a woman aged 40 to 50 with cholangiocarcinoma. Sequences were derived from peripheral blood, sampled from a patient treated with photon-based radiotherapy. The genes are TRBV5-1 and TRBJ2-5; tentative D call: TRBD1 (5 bases). CDR3 sequence: CASSLRGTYQETQYF. CDR3 DNA: TGCGCCAGCAGCTTGAGGGGAACGTACCAAGAGACCCAGTACTTC.